This entry features one TCR beta chain sequence. This record comes from a study of blood T cell repertoires in COVID-19. Germline trimming cut 2 bases from V and 5 bases from J; bases unmatched to any gene: 5. The CDR3 loop spans 15 amino acids. Germline assignment: CDR1 SEHNR and CDR2 FQNEAQ (reference sequence). Original analysis: From reference gene primer amplification, estimates of nucleated cell counts were derived. Profiling relied on immunoSEQ multiplex PCR, and the TCRdb table lists in-frame clones only, not all of them. That table is the source of V, J and clone size, and D and trimming were worked out from the DNA. The table records approximately 230,000 clones, around 84% of them present only once. Participants, roughly 18 to 90 years old, spanned 25 or so US areas. Assignments of participants to cohorts depended upon their own reported clinical history.

The sample comprised PBMCs or T cells enriched from blood (not recorded which). This TCR derives from a man between 40 and 49 years old who had recovered from COVID-19. The V and J genes are TRBV7-9 and TRBJ1-4, with 7 bases lining up with TRBD1. DNA of the CDR3: TGTGCCAGCAGCTTAAGCTGGGGACAGAATGAAAAACTGTTTTTT. This sequence encodes CASSLSWGQNEKLFF.